This T cell receptor (beta chain) was recovered during a study of T cells after yellow fever vaccination. MiXCR, run by TCRdb on the 5' RACE reads, gives a single entry per CDR3 protein. This sample has 200,000 to 250,000 distinct CDR3 sequences, with around 3.1% found just once. General study findings and limits: Clones that expanded after primary vaccination mostly reappeared after the booster (around 96% CD4, roughly 87% CD8). The secondary response peaked faster, at day 5 versus 15, but was weaker.

Trimming stripped 1 base from V and 4 bases from J, with 7 bases between. Looked up from germline, CDR1 is KGHDR and CDR2 is SFDVKD. There are 14 residues in the CDR3. Note on this clonotype: The antigen is not known.

The rearrangement links TRBV24-1 to TRBJ2-1; D is unresolved. This receptor was taken from a man younger than 35 who received the YFV17D yellow fever vaccine. Material: CD4+ T cells sorted from PBMCs, obtained 10 days after the yellow fever booster vaccination. CDR3: CATSDFIGYNEQFF. The CDR3 region has the DNA TGTGCCACCAGTGATTTTATCGGTTACAATGAGCAGTTCTTC.